The following is a TCR beta chain sequence with its context. V lost 8 bases to trimming and J lost 2 bases, with 13 bases between them. Germline assignment: CDR1 MNHEY and CDR2 SVGAGI. The CDR3 consists of 13 residues. In terms of age and location, participants ranged from about 18 to 95 years and lived in about 25 US areas. Clinical history reported by participants formed the basis on which cohorts were assigned. Authors' methods: Estimated nucleated cell counts came from reference gene primer amplification. Profiling relied on immunoSEQ multiplex PCR, and the TCRdb table lists in-frame clones only, not all of them. Clonal size and the V and J genes are those of that table, whereas D and trimming came from the DNA. The data contain approximately 220,000 clones, about 87% of them singletons. The data derive from a study of blood T cell repertoires in COVID-19. At the level of the study: From T cells, B-cell-depleted T cells, or PBMCs came the material, which was cDNA or gDNA.

The TCR originated in a woman under 40 with acute COVID-19. What was sequenced was PBMCs or T cells enriched from blood (not recorded which). The chain links TRBV6-5 to TRBJ2-7; the D gene is possibly TRBD1 (5 bases). DNA of the CDR3: TGTGCCAGCTTAGACGACAGCCCCTACGAGCAGTACTTC. Amino acid sequence: CASLDDSPYEQYF.